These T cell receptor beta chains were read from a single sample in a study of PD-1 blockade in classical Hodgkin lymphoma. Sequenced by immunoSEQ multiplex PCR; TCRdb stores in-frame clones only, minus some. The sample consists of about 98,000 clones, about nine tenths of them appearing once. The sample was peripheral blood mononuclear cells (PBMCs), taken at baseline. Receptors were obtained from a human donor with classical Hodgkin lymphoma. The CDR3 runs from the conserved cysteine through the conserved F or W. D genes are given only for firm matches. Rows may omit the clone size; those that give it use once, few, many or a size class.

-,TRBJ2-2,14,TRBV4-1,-,TGCGCCAGCAGCCAAGTTGGGAACACCGGGGAGCTGTTTTTT,CASSQVGNTGELFF
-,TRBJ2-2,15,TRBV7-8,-,TGTGCCAGCAGCTTAGCGATACTAGCATCCGGGGAGCTGTTTTTT,CASSLAILASGELFF
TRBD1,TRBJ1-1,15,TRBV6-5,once,TGTGCCAGCAGTTACGGGGACAGGGATAACACTGAAGCTTTCTTT,CASSYGDRDNTEAFF
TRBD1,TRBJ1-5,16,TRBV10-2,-,TGCGCCAGCAGTGAAGGGCTCGGACAGGGCAGACAGCCCCAGCATTTT,CASSEGLGQGRQPQHF
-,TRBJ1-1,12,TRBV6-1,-,TGTGCCAGCAGTTGGGTGAACACTGAAGCTTTCTTT,CASSWVNTEAFF
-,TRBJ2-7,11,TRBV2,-,TGTGCCAGCAGTGAAGGGTACGAGCAGTACTTC,CASSEGYEQYF
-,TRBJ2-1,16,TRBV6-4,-,TGTGCCAGCAGTGACTCTCAGGGGGGCTCCGCCAATGAGCAGTTCTTC,CASSDSQGGSANEQFF
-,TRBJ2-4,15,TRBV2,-,TGTGCCAGCATGGGGTTCTTGGGGGCCAAAAACATTCAGTACTTC,CASMGFLGAKNIQYF
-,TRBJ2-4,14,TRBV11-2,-,TGTGCCAGCAGAAGAGCTGGGGAGCTAAACATTCAGTACTTC,CASRRAGELNIQYF
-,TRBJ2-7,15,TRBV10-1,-,TGCGCCAGCAGTGAGAGGACGGGGGTTCGCTACGAGCAGTACTTC,CASSERTGVRYEQYF
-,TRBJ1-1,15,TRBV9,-,TGTGCCAGCAGCGTAGAGACACAGCCCAACACTGAAGCTTTCTTT,CASSVETQPNTEAFF
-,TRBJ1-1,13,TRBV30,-,TGTGCCTGGAGTCGCTTAGGGGGCACTGAAGCTTTCTTT,CAWSRLGGTEAFF
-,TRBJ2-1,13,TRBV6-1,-,TGTGCCAGCAGAGCCACAGGGAGCAATGAGCAGTTCTTC,CASRATGSNEQFF
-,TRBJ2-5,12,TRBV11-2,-,TGTGCCAGCAGTGACTCGGGAGAGACCCAGTACTTC,CASSDSGETQYF
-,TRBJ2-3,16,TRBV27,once,TGTGCCAGCAGTTTAAAGGGGAATTCCCTGGCAGATACGCAGTATTTT,CASSLKGNSLADTQYF
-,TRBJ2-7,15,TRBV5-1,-,TGCGCCAGCACTCTGTGGGGGGGCAGCGGAGACGAGCAGTACTTC,CASTLWGGSGDEQYF
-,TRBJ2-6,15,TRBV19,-,TGTGCCAGTACCCCTTCGGGCTCTGGGGCCAACGTCCTGACTTTC,CASTPSGSGANVLTF
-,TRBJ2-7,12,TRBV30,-,TGTGCCTGGAGTGGGCAGAGCTACGAGCAGTACTTC,CAWSGQSYEQYF
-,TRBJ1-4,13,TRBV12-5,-,TGTGCTAGTGGTTTTGGGGGGGGTGAAAAACTGTTTTTT,CASGFGGGEKLFF
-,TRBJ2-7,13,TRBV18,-,TGTGCCAGCTCACCACAATTGGTTTACGAGCAGTACTTC,CASSPQLVYEQYF
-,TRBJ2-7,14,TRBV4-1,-,TGCGCCAGCAGCCAAGACAGAGGCGCGGTGGAAATCTACTTC,CASSQDRGAVEIYF
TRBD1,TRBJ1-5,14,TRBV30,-,TGTGCCTGGAACCTGGGACAGGGCAATCAGCCCCAGCATTTT,CAWNLGQGNQPQHF
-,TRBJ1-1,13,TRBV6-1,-,TGTGCCAGCAGTATTCAGGCTACCGTTGAAGCTTTCTTT,CASSIQATVEAFF